These 26 T cell receptor beta chains originate from one sample sequenced in a study of T cell clones after liver transplantation. Clones were read by immunoSEQ multiplex PCR, and TCRdb kept only the in-frame ones, dropping some. Altogether around 110,000 clones are present, about nine tenths being singletons, with the ten largest covering 0.83%. The material sequenced was CD4+ T cells from blood, taken 12 months after liver transplant. The receptors come from a human patient who received a liver transplant. Some of the T cells may derive from the graft donor.

The V call is TRBV10-2, the J call TRBJ2-1; TRBD2 agrees at 8 bases. The CDR3 totals 17 residues. V was clipped by 1 base and J by 2 bases; unmatched bases: 7. Germline V gene sequence: CDR1 WSHSY, CDR2 SAAADI. This chain's CDR3 is CASSEFSSGSAYNEQFF. The CDR3 bases are TGCGCCAGCAGTGAGTTCTCGAGCGGGAGCGCCTACAATGAGCAGTTCTTC.

The chain uses TRBV7-2 and TRBJ2-5, with 9 nucleotides matching TRBD1. V was pared by 4 bases and J by 4 bases, with 7 bases of the junction left unmatched. CDR1 and CDR2 from the germline V gene are SGHTA and FQGNSA. The CDR3 spans 15 residues. The CDR3, as DNA: TGTGCCAGCAGCTCAACAGGGGGCGAAGTAGAGACCCAGTACTTC. This sequence encodes CASSSTGGEVETQYF. Together with reference TRBV7-2 and TRBJ2-5, the CDR3 gives the full variable domain: GAGVSQSPSNKVTEKGKDVELRCDPISGHTALYWYRQSLGQGLEFLIYFQGNSAPDKSGLPSDRFSAERTGGSVSTLTIQRTQQEDSAVYLCASSSTGGEVETQYFGPGTRLLVL.

J is TRBJ1-2 and V is TRBV28, with a possible D match to TRBD1 (6 bases). Trimming removed 7 bases from V and 2 bases from J, with 14 bases in between. This CDR3 has 14 amino acids. Germline V gives CDR1 MDHEN, CDR2 SYDVKM. CDR3 in amino acids: CASNSQGENYGYTF. CDR3 nucleotide sequence: TGTGCCAGCAACTCACAGGGAGAGAACTATGGCTACACCTTC.

The CDR3 protein is CASSRDAPYEQYF. The CDR3 DNA follows: TGCGCCAGCAGCCGAGACGCTCCCTACGAGCAGTACTTC. V usage is TRBV5-1 and J usage is TRBJ2-7; D is unresolved. The CDR3 consists of 13 residues. Trimming took off 4 bases at V and 2 bases at J, with 10 bases between the two ends. Looked up from germline, CDR1 is SGHRS and CDR2 is YFSETQ. The whole variable domain, filled in from reference TRBV5-1 and TRBJ2-7, reads KAGVTQTPRYLIKTRGQQVTLSCSPISGHRSVSWYQQTPGQGLQFLFEYFSETQRNKGNFPGRFSGRQFSNSRSEMNVSTLELGDSALYLCASSRDAPYEQYFGPGTRLTVT.

The CDR3 spells CASSQDRAASYEQYF. As DNA, the CDR3 is TGTGCCAGCAGTCAGGACAGGGCGGCGTCCTACGAGCAGTACTTC. This chain joins TRBV11-3 and TRBJ2-7; 8 bases are a match to TRBD1. The V gene end was trimmed by 6 bases and the J gene end by 1 base; junction bases not matched to a gene: 8. This CDR3 is built from 15 residues. CDR1 SGHNT and CDR2 YENEEA come from the germline V gene.

This chain uses TRBV12-5 with TRBJ2-7; D is possibly TRBD1 (5 bases). This CDR3 has 14 amino acids. CDR1 and CDR2 (germline): LGHNT, FRNRAP. The V end lost 7 bases, the J end lost 1 base, and 14 bases lay between the germline ends. The CDR3 DNA reads TGTGCTAGTGTTCAGGGTACATTGTCCTACGAGCAGTACTTC. Its protein product is CASVQGTLSYEQYF.

The chain has TRBV6-5 and TRBJ2-2; 11 bases agree with TRBD2. After removal of 5 bases from V and 7 bases from J, the junction contained 6 bases not matched to a gene. Germline V lookup: CDR1 MNHEY, CDR2 SVGAGI. The CDR3 covers 15 residues. This CDR3 reads CASSALAGAVGELFF. The CDR3 nucleotides read TGTGCCAGCAGTGCACTAGCGGGAGCGGTCGGGGAGCTGTTTTTT.

The gene calls are TRBV9 and TRBJ2-3; D is unresolved. The germline V gene encodes CDR1 SGDLS and CDR2 YYNGEE. V was shortened by 6 bases and J by 3 bases, with 17 bases between the two germline ends. The CDR3 spans 15 residues. CDR3: CASTPLGLVTDTQYF. The CDR3 DNA sequence: TGTGCCAGCACCCCTCTTGGGCTTGTTACAGATACGCAGTATTTT.

This clone rates as medium-sized. The DNA for the CDR3 is TGTGCCAGTAGTTTTAGAACAGGGTTCGAGCAGTTCTTC. This encodes CASSFRTGFEQFF. The chain carries TRBV19 and TRBJ2-1, with D possibly TRBD1 on 6 matching bases. V was cut by 5 bases and J by 10 bases, with 15 bases left in between. This CDR3 comprises 13 residues. Germline CDR1 reads LNHDA; CDR2 reads SQIVND (reference sequence).

As for this clone: One end of the junction does not line up with germline, which may come from a read error. The chain is built from TRBV25-1 and TRBJ2-3; 7 nucleotides line up with TRBD1. This CDR3 is 14 amino acids long. Looked up from germline, CDR1 is MGHDK and CDR2 is SYGVNS. This CDR3 reads CASSDPRTGEGRHF. CDR3 bases: TGTGCCAGCAGTGATCCCCGGACAGGCGAGGGGCGACATTTT. The variable domain in full, completed from reference TRBV25-1 and TRBJ2-3, reads EADIYQTPRYLVIGTGKKITLECSQTMGHDKMYWYQQDPGMELHLIHYSYGVNSTEKGDLSSESTVSRIRTEHFPLTLESARPSHTSQYLCASSDPRTGEGRHFGPGTRLTVL.

Regarding this clone: The junction differs from germline at one of its ends, possibly a read error. The chain links TRBV7-7 to TRBJ2-5, with D perhaps TRBD2 (6 bases). Per the germline V gene, CDR1 is SSHAT and CDR2 is FNYEAQ (reference sequence). This CDR3 is built from 14 residues. The CDR3 reads CASSLADTSGTQYF. The CDR3 DNA is TGTGCTAGCAGCTTAGCGGACACCTCAGGGACCCAGTACTTC.

The V and J genes are TRBV4-2 and TRBJ1-5; D not resolved. V dropped 0 bases and J dropped 6 bases, with 6 bases sitting between them. Germline lookup yields CDR1 LGHNA and CDR2 YNFKEQ. The CDR3 length is 13 residues. CDR3 DNA: TGTGCCAGCAGCCAAGATCTTTCTCAGCCCCAGCATTTT. This translates into CASSQDLSQPQHF.

This clone was seen just once. The rearrangement uses TRBV5-5 and TRBJ2-7; 8 bases agree with TRBD1. The CDR3 contains 17 residues. V trimming: 2 bases; J trimming: 4 bases; junction bases outside the gene matches: 14. Germline V gene sequence: CDR1 SGHKS, CDR2 YYEKEE (reference sequence). This chain's CDR3 is CASSFSSRDRPRYEQYF. For the CDR3, the DNA is TGTGCCAGCAGCTTCTCTTCCCGGGACAGGCCCCGATACGAGCAGTACTTC. Full variable domain (rest looked up from reference TRBV5-5 and TRBJ2-7): DAGVTQSPTHLIKTRGQQVTLRCSPISGHKSVSWYQQVLGQGPQFIFQYYEKEERGRGNFPDRFSARQFPNYSSELNVNALLLGDSALYLCASSFSSRDRPRYEQYFGPGTRLTVT.

The chain has TRBV19 and TRBJ2-1; TRBD2 is a possible D gene (5 bases). The CDR3 spans 18 residues. The germline CDR1 and CDR2 sequences are LNHDA and SQIVND (reference sequence). The germline V and J ends were trimmed by 5 bases and 1 base, with 21 bases remaining between them. The CDR3 protein is CASSAQRRRAGSYNEQFF. The CDR3, as DNA: TGTGCCAGTAGTGCCCAACGTAGGCGGGCTGGATCCTACAATGAGCAGTTCTTC. Complete variable domain (other parts from reference TRBV19 and TRBJ2-1): DGGITQSPKYLFRKEGQNVTLSCEQNLNHDAMYWYRQDPGQGLRLIYYSQIVNDFQKGDIAEGYSVSREKKESFPLTVTSAQKNPTAFYLCASSAQRRRAGSYNEQFFGPGTRLTVL.

V usage is TRBV6-1 and J usage is TRBJ2-7, with TRBD1 matching over 7 bases. From germline, CDR1 is MNHNS and CDR2 SASEGT. Trimming took 0 bases from V and 2 from J; bases not matched to a gene: 7. CDR3 length: 16 amino acids. The CDR3 loop reads CASSEALGQGAYEQYF. The CDR3 region has the DNA TGTGCCAGCAGTGAAGCCCTGGGGCAGGGGGCCTACGAGCAGTACTTC.

This chain joins TRBV27 and TRBJ2-3, with a possible D match to TRBD1 (5 bases). The germline V gene encodes CDR1 MNHEY and CDR2 SMNVEV (reference sequence). The CDR3 totals 15 residues. V lost 0 bases and J 1 base, leaving 8 bases between the germline ends. DNA of the CDR3: TGTGCCAGCAGTTTATCCAGGGCGGGCACAGATACGCAGTATTTT. As protein: CASSLSRAGTDTQYF.

This rearrangement joins TRBV2 to TRBJ2-1, with D unresolved. The germline V gene encodes CDR1 SNHLY and CDR2 FYNNEI. V lost 6 bases to trimming and J lost 7 bases, with 16 bases between them. This CDR3 has 14 amino acids. This chain's CDR3 is CASSPLLIKNEQFF. DNA for the CDR3: TGTGCCAGCAGCCCCCTCCTAATCAAGAATGAGCAGTTCTTC.

The chain uses TRBV7-9 and TRBJ2-5; D may match TRBD1 or TRBD2 (5 bases each). Germline V gene lookup returns CDR1 SEHNR and CDR2 FQNEAQ (reference sequence). The CDR3 spans 14 residues. Trimming removed 3 bases at V and 2 bases at J, with 10 bases between. The CDR3 spells CASSFEGPQETQYF. For the CDR3, the DNA is TGTGCCAGCAGCTTCGAGGGGCCACAAGAGACCCAGTACTTC.

V is TRBV6-1 and J is TRBJ2-2; D may match TRBD1 or TRBD2 (5 bases each). V lost 7 bases and J lost 3, with 15 bases in between. CDR1 is MNHNS and CDR2 is SASEGT in the germline V gene. The CDR3 has 15 residues. This CDR3 reads CASILSPGHTGELFF. Written as DNA, the CDR3 is TGTGCCAGCATTCTTTCACCGGGGCACACCGGGGAGCTGTTTTTT.

This rearrangement joins TRBV6-6 to TRBJ2-7, with a weak D call TRBD1 (5 bases). This CDR3 has 13 residues. Germline values: CDR1 MNHNY, CDR2 SVGAGI (reference sequence). V was cut by 5 bases and J by 2 bases, with 10 bases left in between. The DNA of the CDR3 is TGTGCCAGCAGTCATGACAGCCCCTACGAGCAGTACTTC. This codes for CASSHDSPYEQYF.

V and J are TRBV19 and TRBJ1-1, with D possibly TRBD1 on 5 matching bases. The germline gives CDR1 LNHDA, CDR2 SQIVND (reference sequence). Between the trimmed V and J ends, which lost 5 bases and 11 bases, there was a span of 18 bases. The CDR3 has 13 amino acids. For the CDR3, the DNA is TGTGCCAGTAGTGCCCGGGACCTAAAGGGGGCTTTCTTT. Protein: CASSARDLKGAFF.

The V call is TRBV19, the J call TRBJ1-2, with a tentative D call TRBD1 (5 bases). The CDR3 length is 13 residues. Germline V gives CDR1 LNHDA, CDR2 SQIVND (reference sequence). V dropped 11 bases and J dropped 4 bases, with 17 bases sitting between them. CDR3 sequence (DNA): TGTGCCTCACGTGGGCAGGGCCTCTATGGCTACACCTTC. Its translation: CASRGQGLYGYTF.

The rearrangement links TRBV27 to TRBJ2-1, with a possible D match to TRBD1 (6 bases). Germline lookup yields CDR1 MNHEY and CDR2 SMNVEV (reference sequence). The CDR3 runs 14 residues. The V gene lost 9 bases and the J gene lost 7 bases, with 19 bases spanning the gap. Here the CDR3 reads CASRGQGTPNEQFF. CDR3 nucleotide sequence: TGTGCCAGTAGAGGCCAGGGGACCCCTAATGAGCAGTTCTTC.

The genes are TRBV10-3 and TRBJ2-1; D may be TRBD2 (6 bases). The CDR3 has 15 amino acids. The ends were cut back, 3 bases at V and 1 base at J, with 10 bases in the middle. CDR1 and CDR2 from the germline V gene are ENHRY and SYGVKD. The DNA of the CDR3 is TGTGCCATCAGTGATACCGGGAGATCCTACAATGAGCAGTTCTTC. It specifies CAISDTGRSYNEQFF.

This chain joins TRBV7-6 and TRBJ2-3; the D is unclear. The V gene's germline CDR1 is SGHVS and CDR2 FNYEAQ. Trimming cost V 7 bases and J 0 bases, with 8 bases left between them. This CDR3 contains 13 residues. The CDR3 DNA reads as TGTGCCAGCATCCCCGACAGCACAGATACGCAGTATTTT. As protein: CASIPDSTDTQYF.

The chain couples TRBV15 to TRBJ1-6; D unclear. Germline loops: CDR1 LNHNV, CDR2 YYDKDF (reference sequence). The CDR3 length is 13 residues. V was trimmed by 0 bases and J by 7 bases, leaving 4 bases between them. CDR3 DNA sequence: TGTGCCACCAGCAGAGATCCGAATTCACCCCTCCACTTT. Its translation: CATSRDPNSPLHF.